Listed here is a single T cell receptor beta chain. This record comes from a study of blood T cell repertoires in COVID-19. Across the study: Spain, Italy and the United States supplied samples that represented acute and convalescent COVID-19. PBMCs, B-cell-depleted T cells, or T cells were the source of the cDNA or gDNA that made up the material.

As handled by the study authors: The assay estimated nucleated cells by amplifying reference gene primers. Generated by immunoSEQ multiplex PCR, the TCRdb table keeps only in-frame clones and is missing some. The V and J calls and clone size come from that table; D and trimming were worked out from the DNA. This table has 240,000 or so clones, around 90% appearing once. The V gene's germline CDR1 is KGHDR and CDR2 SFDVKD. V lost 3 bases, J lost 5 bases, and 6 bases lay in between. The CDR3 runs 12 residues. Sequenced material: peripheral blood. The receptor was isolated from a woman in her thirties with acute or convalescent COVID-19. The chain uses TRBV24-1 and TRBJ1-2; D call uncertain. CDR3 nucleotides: TGTGCCACCAGTGATCCCGGGTATGGCTACACCTTC. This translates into CATSDPGYGYTF.